The clone carrying this T cell receptor beta chain was detected only a few times. What it recognizes is unknown. TCRdb re-derived calls from the 5' RACE reads in MiXCR, one entry per CDR3 protein. The table shows 550,000 to 600,000 distinct CDR3 sequences, with roughly 22% occurring only once. This entry belongs to a study of T-cell memory formation after mild COVID-19. Notes on the study in general: Day 15 to 85 contractors were CD4/CD8 balanced; later expanders leaned CD4+. Shrinking CD4+ clones resided mostly in CM and EM, and CD8+ ones in EMRA. Pre-infection memory showed some responding clones, and this suggested that cross-reactive memory joined.

The TCR comes from an adult woman who had mild COVID-19 (a few samples of this study predate the infection). Cell type and time point are not known. Sequencing input: PBMCs or a T cell subset sorted from them (not recorded which).

The CDR3 DNA reads as TGCGCCAGCAGCCCGGGGACGGGACTAGCGGGATACCAAGAGACCCAGTACTTC. It translates to CASSPGTGLAGYQETQYF. J is TRBJ2-5 and V is TRBV4-3, with 13 bases matching TRBD2. The trim removed 4 bases at V and 0 bases at J, leaving 8 bases unmatched. This CDR3 comprises 18 residues. Germline V gene sequence: CDR1 LGHNA, CDR2 YSLEER.